Shown below are 30 T cell receptor beta chains from a single sample sequenced in a study of identical twins (dated by TCRdb to about 2016). Libraries came from 5' RACE. TCRdb lists the instrument as Illumina HiSeq 2000. TCRdb trimmed public reads at Q25 via fastp, called clones via MiXCR and kept in-frame beta chains. Rows with one shared CDR3 protein collapse into an entry with the most common genes and DNA. This sample has about 210,000 distinct CDR3 sequences in its table, and less than 9.5% of those were observed once. Around 5% of the sample is held by the ten biggest clonotypes. Sequenced input: memory (CD45RO+) T cells sorted from blood. The cell subset or site label, as the study defines it: CD45RO+ enriched T cells. These receptors all come from a woman younger than 30 in good health.

The table lists this clonotype with a few counts. The V and J genes are TRBV20-1 and TRBJ1-6, with D possibly TRBD1 on 5 matching bases. V gave up 5 bases and J gave up 6 bases, with 11 bases separating them. The V gene's germline CDR1 is DFQATT and CDR2 SNEGSKA (reference sequence). The CDR3 loop spans 13 amino acids. In DNA, the CDR3 is TGCAGTGCTCCCGGGACCCTTAATTCACCCCTCCACTTT. Translation gives CSAPGTLNSPLHF.

The chain combines TRBV20-1 with TRBJ2-3, with 13 bases identical to TRBD2. This CDR3 contains 14 residues. V trimming: 5 bases; J trimming: 7 bases; junction bases outside the gene matches: 6. Germline V gives CDR1 DFQATT, CDR2 SNEGSKA (reference sequence). The CDR3 sequence is CSAQGTSGVNTQYF. The CDR3 region has the DNA TGCAGTGCTCAAGGGACTAGCGGGGTGAATACGCAGTATTTT.

This clonotype has a count of ten or more. V usage is TRBV10-2 and J usage is TRBJ2-6; D gene ambiguous. The CDR3 is 15 residues long. The V end was cut by 3 bases, the J end by 4 bases, with 10 bases between. The germline CDR1 and CDR2 sequences are WSHSY and SAAADI. Here the CDR3 DNA reads TGCGCCAGCAGTGATCCCGGTTCCGGGGCCAACGTCCTGACTTTC. Its protein product is CASSDPGSGANVLTF.

V gene TRBV20-1 combines with J gene TRBJ2-5; D is unresolved. V lost 2 bases, J lost 2 bases, and 6 bases lay in between. CDR3 length: 12 residues. CDR1 and CDR2 (germline): DFQATT, SNEGSKA (reference sequence). CDR3: CSARLAQETQYF. CDR3 coding DNA: TGCAGTGCTAGACTCGCTCAAGAGACCCAGTACTTC.

The genes are TRBV5-6 and TRBJ2-7; tentative D call: TRBD2 (6 bases). CDR1 SGHDT and CDR2 YYEEEE come from the germline V gene. Trimming removed 3 bases at V and 4 bases at J, with 17 bases between. This CDR3 spans 15 amino acids. In nucleotides, the CDR3 is TGTGCCAGCAGCTCGTTCGGGGGATCTTCGTACGAGCAGTACTTC. Encoded protein: CASSSFGGSSYEQYF.

V gene TRBV11-2 combines with J gene TRBJ1-4, with TRBD1 matching over 7 bases. Germline loops: CDR1 SGHAT, CDR2 FQNNGV. This CDR3 contains 14 residues. With V trimmed by 5 bases and J by 8 bases, 8 bases remained unmatched. The CDR3: CASSSRDSDEKLFF. The CDR3 region has the DNA TGTGCCAGCAGCAGCCGGGACAGTGACGAAAAACTGTTTTTT.

V is TRBV11-1 and J is TRBJ2-6; perhaps TRBD2 as D (5 bases). V was shortened by 5 bases and J by 0 bases, with 17 bases between the two germline ends. There are 18 residues in the CDR3. Germline-derived CDR1 and CDR2 are SGHAT and FQDESV (reference sequence). In nucleotides, the CDR3 is TGTGCCAGCAGCATCCCGGGAAGCGGCTTCTCTGGGGCCAACGTCCTGACTTTC. It encodes CASSIPGSGFSGANVLTF.

CDR3 nucleotide sequence: TGTGCCATCAGCCGAGACAGGGGGCAGGATGGCTACACCTTC. The encoded protein is CAISRDRGQDGYTF. The chain is built from TRBV10-3 and TRBJ1-2; 10 bases map to TRBD1. The V and J ends lost 6 bases and 6 bases, in that order; junction bases with no gene match: 7. This CDR3 spans 14 amino acids. Looked up from germline, CDR1 is ENHRY and CDR2 is SYGVKD.

The table lists this clonotype with a few counts. The chain employs TRBV6-2 or TRBV6-3 and TRBJ2-2; 7 nucleotides line up with TRBD2. CDR1 and CDR2 (germline): MNHEY, SVGEGT. The CDR3 consists of 14 residues. V shed 0 bases and J 6 bases; nucleotides not matched to a gene: 1. The CDR3 nucleotides are TGTGCCAGCAGTTACTCGGGAGGGCCCGGGGAGCTGTTTTTT. Translated: CASSYSGGPGELFF.

The V and J genes are TRBV24-1 and TRBJ2-2, with TRBD1 identical over 10 bases. After removal of 3 bases from V and 5 bases from J, the junction contained 5 bases not matched to a gene. Germline lookup yields CDR1 KGHDR and CDR2 SFDVKD. This CDR3 spans 16 amino acids. CDR3 nucleotides: TGTGCCACCAGTGATCCCGGGACAGGGGCAACCGGGGAGCTGTTTTTT. Translating gives CATSDPGTGATGELFF.

This clonotype was seen repeatedly, ten times or more. The genes are TRBV5-1 and TRBJ2-1, with D unclear. The CDR3 runs to 13 residues. Germline V lookup: CDR1 SGHRS, CDR2 YFSETQ. The chain's CDR3 is CASQAPAAHEQFF. The CDR3 bases are TGCGCTTCCCAAGCCCCAGCAGCGCATGAGCAGTTCTTC.

This clonotype was detected a few times. The gene calls are TRBV12-3 or TRBV12-4 and TRBJ2-3, with 7 bases matching TRBD2. The J segment lost 4 bases and the V segment lost 5 bases, leaving 12 bases of the junction unmatched. This CDR3 region has 16 residues. The CDR3 DNA reads as TGTGCCAGCAGTCCGAGACTAGCAATGGGGTCAGATACGCAGTATTTT. As protein: CASSPRLAMGSDTQYF.

There are many counts of this clonotype. The CDR3 region is CASRGSGFAYNEQFF. The CDR3 nucleotides read TGTGCCAGCAGGGGCTCAGGGTTCGCCTACAATGAGCAGTTCTTC. The J gene is TRBJ2-1, the V gene TRBV12-3 or TRBV12-4; perhaps TRBD1 as D (5 bases). The CDR3 has 15 amino acids. The V end lost 6 bases, the J end lost 2 bases, and 14 bases lay between the germline ends.

This clonotype has at least ten counts. The chain joins TRBV7-2 to TRBJ2-5, with D unresolved. Trimming cost V 0 bases and J 5 bases, with 7 bases left between them. CDR1 is SGHTA and CDR2 is FQGNSA in the germline V gene. The CDR3 has 13 amino acids. The CDR3 loop is CASSLALYETQYF. The DNA for the CDR3 is TGTGCCAGCAGCTTAGCCCTGTACGAGACCCAGTACTTC.

This rearrangement joins TRBV30 to TRBJ1-1, with D unresolved. Germline values: CDR1 GTSNPN, CDR2 SVGIG (reference sequence). This CDR3 has 15 amino acids. The ends were cut back, 8 bases at V and 0 bases at J, with 19 bases in the middle. The CDR3 sequence is CASRVGLDLNTEAFF. The DNA for the CDR3 is TGTGCCAGCCGAGTAGGGCTTGATCTGAACACTGAAGCTTTCTTT. The whole variable domain, filled in from reference TRBV30 and TRBJ1-1, reads SQTIHQWPATLVQPVGSPLSLECTVEGTSNPNLYWYRQAAGRGLQLLFYSVGIGQISSEVPQNLSASRPQDRQFILSSKKLLLSDSGFYLCASRVGLDLNTEAFFGQGTRLTVV.

This clonotype was seen a handful of times. The chain joins TRBV11-2 to TRBJ2-3, with 10 bases identical to TRBD2. The V segment lost 3 bases and the J segment 5 bases; nucleotides outside the gene matches: 2. Germline V gene sequence: CDR1 SGHAT, CDR2 FQNNGV. The length of the CDR3 is 14 residues. The CDR3 nucleotides are TGTGCCAGCAGCTTGCGGACTAGCGGAGATACGCAGTATTTT. Its translation: CASSLRTSGDTQYF.

This clonotype came up a few times. V is TRBV3-1 and J is TRBJ1-2, with D perhaps TRBD1 (6 bases). Germline CDR1 LGHDT, CDR2 YNNKEL (reference sequence). Deletions cut 4 bases from V and 5 bases from J, with 17 bases between. This CDR3 contains 15 residues. The CDR3 DNA follows: TGTGCCAGCAGCCTTACAGGGTTTTCGTGGTATGGCTACACCTTC. It is translated as CASSLTGFSWYGYTF.

This clonotype was counted ten times or more. The genes are TRBV6-1 and TRBJ1-2, with unresolved D. Trimming removed 4 bases from V and 6 bases from J, with 15 bases in between. Germline lookup yields CDR1 MNHNS and CDR2 SASEGT. CDR3 length: 14 amino acids. DNA for the CDR3: TGTGCCAGCAGTGCCCCCCAACCACATCATGGCTACACCTTC. Amino acids: CASSAPQPHHGYTF.

J is TRBJ2-1 and V is TRBV18; 12 positions agree with TRBD2. The V gene's germline CDR1 is KGHSH and CDR2 LQKENI. V trimming: 3 bases; J trimming: 7 bases; junction bases outside the gene matches: 4. The CDR3 consists of 15 residues. CDR3 region: CASSPPSGRENEQFF. In DNA, the CDR3 is TGTGCCAGCTCACCTCCTAGCGGGAGGGAGAATGAGCAGTTCTTC.

The chain recombines TRBV7-9 with TRBJ2-3; D not resolved. The germline V and J ends were trimmed by 0 bases and 3 bases, with 4 bases remaining between them. Germline V CDR1 and CDR2: SEHNR, FQNEAQ (reference sequence). The CDR3 totals 13 residues. The CDR3 nucleotides read TGTGCCAGCAGCTTAGCGCTTACAGATACGCAGTATTTT. It encodes CASSLALTDTQYF.

This clonotype was seen ten or more times. The DNA of the CDR3 is TGTGCCAGCAGCGCCGGACTAGCGGGGTACAATGAGCAGTTCTTC. Translating gives CASSAGLAGYNEQFF. This rearrangement joins TRBV2 to TRBJ2-1, with 12 bases lining up with TRBD2. With 6 bases clipped from V and 4 bases from J, the junction kept 4 bases outside the gene matches. Per the germline V gene, CDR1 is SNHLY and CDR2 is FYNNEI. The CDR3 runs to 15 residues.

This clonotype was found a few times. The chain carries TRBV20-1 and TRBJ2-7; weak D call: TRBD2 (7 bases). Germline V CDR1 and CDR2: DFQATT, SNEGSKA (reference sequence). The CDR3 consists of 14 residues. Trimming cost V 7 bases and J 1 base, with 17 bases left between them. The CDR3 sequence is CSVLRGLTSYEQYF. Here the CDR3 DNA reads TGCAGTGTCTTGCGGGGGCTCACATCCTACGAGCAGTACTTC.

This clonotype was seen at least ten times. This chain uses TRBV20-1 with TRBJ2-7; D remains ambiguous. Germline CDR1 is DFQATT and CDR2 is SNEGSKA (reference sequence). The CDR3 length is 13 residues. V was shortened by 0 bases and J by 5 bases, with 11 bases between the two germline ends. The CDR3 nucleotides read TGCAGTGCTAGAGATATCAGTCTCCACGAGCAGTACTTC. Protein sequence: CSARDISLHEQYF.

The V gene is TRBV30, the J gene TRBJ1-4; D is undetermined. Trimming left V 7 bases short and J 11 bases short, with 23 bases between. There are 14 residues in the CDR3. Germline CDR1 reads GTSNPN; CDR2 reads SVGIG (reference sequence). Here the CDR3 DNA reads TGTGCCTCAAAACGGGATCTCGGCGTGGGGAAACTGTTTTTT. Residues: CASKRDLGVGKLFF.

The genes are TRBV7-6 and TRBJ1-2; 8 bases are a match to TRBD1. Germline trimming cut 2 bases from V and 8 bases from J; bases unmatched to any gene: 4. CDR3 size: 13 residues. In germline, CDR1 is SGHVS, CDR2 FNYEAQ. CDR3 protein: CASSLWTGSGYTF. DNA for the CDR3: TGTGCCAGCAGCTTATGGACAGGGTCCGGCTACACCTTC.

This clonotype has only a few counts. The rearrangement uses TRBV5-1 and TRBJ1-1; possible D gene TRBD1, 6 bases. The ends were cut back, 4 bases at V and 7 bases at J, with 14 bases in the middle. This CDR3 spans 13 amino acids. Germline-derived CDR1 and CDR2 are SGHRS and YFSETQ. In DNA, the CDR3 is TGCGCCAGCAGCCTAAATGGACAGCTTGAAGCTTTCTTT. Amino acid sequence: CASSLNGQLEAFF.

This clonotype was recorded only once. The CDR3 loop reads CASSRVQGNSPLHF. CDR3 DNA sequence: TGTGCCAGCAGCAGGGTCCAGGGCAATTCACCCCTCCACTTT. The genes are TRBV5-6 and TRBJ1-6; maybe TRBD1 (5 bases). Per germline, CDR1 SGHDT and CDR2 YYEEEE. V was clipped by 4 bases and J by 7 bases, with 12 bases between them. The CDR3 covers 14 residues.

This chain links TRBV20-1 with TRBJ2-7; tentative D call: TRBD1 (6 bases). Germline assignment: CDR1 DFQATT and CDR2 SNEGSKA (reference sequence). Trimming took 6 bases from V and 4 from J, leaving 16 bases between them. The CDR3 is made up of 13 amino acids. Here the CDR3 DNA reads TGCAGTGCCTTCAGGGACACAAATTACGAGCAGTACTTC. It is translated as CSAFRDTNYEQYF.

The genes are TRBV20-1 and TRBJ1-6; D may be TRBD1 (5 bases). The germline V gene has CDR1 DFQATT and CDR2 SNEGSKA (reference sequence). The germline V and J ends were trimmed by 2 bases and 7 bases, with 9 bases remaining between them. The CDR3 loop spans 13 amino acids. Here the CDR3 reads CSARQGLNSPLHF. CDR3 coding DNA: TGCAGTGCTAGACAGGGACTGAATTCACCCCTCCACTTT.

This chain uses TRBV9 with TRBJ2-3; possible D gene TRBD2, 6 bases. Germline CDR1 SGDLS, CDR2 YYNGEE. V was cut by 0 bases and J by 5 bases, with 22 bases left in between. CDR3 length: 18 residues. CDR3 amino acids: CASSVGGGAGLSGDTQYF. CDR3 DNA sequence: TGTGCCAGCAGCGTAGGAGGAGGGGCCGGCCTGTCCGGAGATACGCAGTATTTT.